The present T cell receptor beta chain was sequenced within a study of naive CD8 T cells in extremely preterm neonates (TCRdb year 2017). For the wider study: TCRbeta CDR3 repertoires of sorted naive CD8+ T cells were compared across four age groups: extremely preterm neonates, term neonates, young children and adults. The study at large found these results: Significantly lower iChao1 richness than in all other age groups (p < 0.05) and an even clone distribution were observed in preterm neonates, indicating a less rich repertoire. A higher proportion of shared CDR3 nucleotide sequences was found in preterm neonates (around 2.7%) than in term neonates (about 0.4%), young children (around 0.03%) and adults (roughly 0.01%). Prospective longitudinal studies of preterm and term neonates were called for by the authors so that T cell development could be tracked within individuals. Among the limitations the authors pointed out were a small sample size and productive template counts that varied across preterm samples. Compared with the older groups, preterm CDR3s were shorter and closer to germline, carrying fewer N additions and showing less junctional trimming.

Sequences SGDLS (CDR1) and YYNGEE (CDR2) are obtained from the germline V gene. Spanning cysteine to phenylalanine, the CDR3 consists of 15 amino acids. Just the 45-base CDR3 DNA is kept, in frame starting at base 1. V lost 4 bases and J lost 1 base; the stretch between them is 14 bases long. Term cord blood was obtained from five or six elective full-term cesarean deliveries at roughly 36-42 weeks of gestation, without labor or rupture of membranes. The study excluded pregnancies involving fetal demise, active maternal HSV infection or known maternal HIV infection. A FACSAria III cell sorter was used to sort live, Annexin V-negative naive CD8+ T cells (CD3+CD8+CD45RA+CCR7+). Between roughly 17,000 and 100,000 naive CD8+ T cells were sorted per sample. Mixed venous-arterial cord blood was collected with preassembled standardized sampling kits. Cord blood was held at room temperature and processed no more than 4 hours after collection. Ficoll-Paque density gradient centrifugation of diluted blood was used to isolate mononuclear cells. Before sorting, mononuclear cells were cryopreserved in roughly 10% DMSO plus 90% FBS and kept long term at -150 degrees C. Annexin V and antibodies against CD3, CD8, CCR7 and CD45RA were used to stain the thawed cells. The DNeasy Blood and Tissue Kit was used to extract genomic DNA from snap-frozen pellets of sorted cells.

A two-step, bias-controlled multiplex PCR was used to amplify TCRbeta CDR3 regions from genomic DNA. Primers specific for every TRBV and TRBJ gene segment were included in the multiplex PCR. The immunoSEQ Assay was used to generate TCRbeta repertoire data. The paper's data handling went like this. A relative-frequency ratio and a modified nearest-neighbor algorithm were applied to filter and cluster reads so that closely related sequences were merged. IMGT annotation was the basis for assigning V, D and J genes to CDR3 sequences. Template counts were corrected for PCR amplification bias and quantified by comparison with synthetic TCR CDR3 analog sequences. Only unique productive sequences, defined as in-frame CDR3 sequences without stop codons, were included in the analyses. The immunoSEQ Analyzer software was used to compute clonality, defined as 1 minus Pielou's evenness, and iChao1 richness. Statistical testing was performed in JMP, using Student's t-test or a non-parametric test depending on Shapiro-Wilk normality results. The table was pulled from immuneACCESS by TCRdb, which kept in-frame rearrangements only. Such tables lose some clones; where checked, under half of the loss comes from unresolved V genes, and the rest has no known cause. For V, J and clone size, that table is used; D and trimming come from the DNA. Within this sample are approximately 7,500 clones, with about 98% of them counted one time only. Just over 0.35% of the sample belongs to the ten largest clones.

Comments on this clone: This clone's antigen is unknown. Base qualities were left out, and no much larger clone turns up one base away.

Recombination connected TRBV9 to TRBJ1-2; D gene: possibly TRBD1, on 6 matching bases. The sample consisted of naive CD8+ T cells from cord blood. The clonotype comes from a newborn in good health. The bases read TGTGCCAGCAGCCCCTCTACAGGGTTTAACTATGGCTACACCTTC. Translated, this gives CASSPSTGFNYGYTF.